This TCR beta chain originates from a study of blood T cell repertoires in COVID-19. Original analysis: Reference gene primer amplification yielded estimated nucleated cell counts. The repertoire was sequenced with immunoSEQ multiplex PCR; TCRdb's copy has only in-frame clones and lacks some. Clone size and V and J calls were adopted from that table, with D and trimming inferred from the DNA. The sample comprises 200,000 to 250,000 clones, 86% of which are singletons, and under 4% rests with the top ten. This CDR3 region has 15 residues. Germline CDR1 is SGHDT and CDR2 is YYEEEE. Germline trimming cut 6 bases from V and 1 base from J; bases unmatched to any gene: 7.

This clonotype was obtained from a middle-aged woman with acute COVID-19. The rearrangement uses TRBV5-6 and TRBJ1-3; TRBD1 matches 7 bases. Source material: PBMCs or T cells enriched from blood (not recorded which). The CDR3 region has the DNA TGTGCCAGCATCGACAGGGTATCATCTGGAAACACCATATATTTT. Encoded protein: CASIDRVSSGNTIYF. Combining the CDR3 with reference TRBV5-6 and TRBJ1-3 gives the whole variable domain DAGVTQSPTHLIKTRGQQVTLRCSPKSGHDTVSWYQQALGQGPQFIFQYYEEEERQRGNFPDRFSGHQFPNYSSELNVNALLLGDSALYLCASIDRVSSGNTIYFGEGSWLTVV.